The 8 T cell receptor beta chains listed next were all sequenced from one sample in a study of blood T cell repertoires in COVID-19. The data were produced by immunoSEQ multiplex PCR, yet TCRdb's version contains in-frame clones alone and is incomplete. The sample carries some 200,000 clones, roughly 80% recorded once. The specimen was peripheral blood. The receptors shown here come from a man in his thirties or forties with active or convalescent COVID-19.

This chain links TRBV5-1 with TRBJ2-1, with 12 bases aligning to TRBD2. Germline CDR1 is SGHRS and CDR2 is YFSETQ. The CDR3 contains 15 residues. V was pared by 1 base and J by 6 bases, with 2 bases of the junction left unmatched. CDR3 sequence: CASSLTSGGFNEQFF. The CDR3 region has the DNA TGCGCCAGCAGCTTGACTAGCGGGGGGTTCAATGAGCAGTTCTTC. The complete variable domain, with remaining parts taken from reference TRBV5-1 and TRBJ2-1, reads KAGVTQTPRYLIKTRGQQVTLSCSPISGHRSVSWYQQTPGQGLQFLFEYFSETQRNKGNFPGRFSGRQFSNSRSEMNVSTLELGDSALYLCASSLTSGGFNEQFFGPGTRLTVL.

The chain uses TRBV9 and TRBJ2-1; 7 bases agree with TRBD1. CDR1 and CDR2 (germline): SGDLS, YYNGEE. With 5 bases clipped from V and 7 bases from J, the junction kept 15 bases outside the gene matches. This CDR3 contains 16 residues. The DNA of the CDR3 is TGTGCCAGCAGTTTACAGGGGTACCCCCGCGAGAATGAGCAGTTCTTC. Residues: CASSLQGYPRENEQFF. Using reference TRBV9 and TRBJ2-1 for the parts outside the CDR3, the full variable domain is DSGVTQTPKHLITATGQRVTLRCSPRSGDLSVYWYQQSLDQGLQFLIQYYNGEERAKGNILERFSAQQFPDLHSELNLSSLELGDSALYFCASSLQGYPRENEQFFGPGTRLTVL.

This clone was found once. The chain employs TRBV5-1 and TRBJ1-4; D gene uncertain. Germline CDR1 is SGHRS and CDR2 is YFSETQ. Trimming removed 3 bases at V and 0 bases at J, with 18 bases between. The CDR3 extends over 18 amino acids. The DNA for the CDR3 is TGCGCCAGCAGCTCGATTCCTGACCTAGATGCAACTAATGAAAAACTGTTTTTT. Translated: CASSSIPDLDATNEKLFF.

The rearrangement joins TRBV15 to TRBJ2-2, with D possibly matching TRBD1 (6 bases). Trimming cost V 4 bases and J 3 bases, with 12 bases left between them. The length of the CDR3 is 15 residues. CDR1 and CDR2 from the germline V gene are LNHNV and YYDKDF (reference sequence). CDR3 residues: CATSTFSGDTGELFF. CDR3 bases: TGTGCCACCAGCACTTTTTCAGGGGACACCGGGGAGCTGTTTTTT. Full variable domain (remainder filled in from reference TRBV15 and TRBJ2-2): DAMVIQNPRYQVTQFGKPVTLSCSQTLNHNVMYWYQQKSSQAPKLLFHYYDKDFNNEADTPDNFQSRRPNTSFCFLDIRSPGLGDTAMYLCATSTFSGDTGELFFGEGSRLTVL.

The CDR3 is CASSPNLAGAPGRELFF. The DNA of the CDR3 is TGTGCCAGCAGTCCAAACCTAGCGGGAGCTCCTGGCAGGGAGCTGTTTTTT. This chain connects TRBV28 to TRBJ2-2; TRBD2 matches at 10 bases. The CDR3 is made up of 17 amino acids. V shed 5 bases, J shed 9 bases, and the junction held 15 bases outside the gene matches. Germline V CDR1 and CDR2: MDHEN, SYDVKM.

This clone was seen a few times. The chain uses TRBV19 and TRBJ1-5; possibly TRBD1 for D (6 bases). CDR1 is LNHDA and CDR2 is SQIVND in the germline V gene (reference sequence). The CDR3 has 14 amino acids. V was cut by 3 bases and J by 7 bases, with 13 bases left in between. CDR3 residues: CASSMWGRGQPQHF. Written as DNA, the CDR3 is TGTGCCAGTAGTATGTGGGGGCGTGGGCAGCCCCAGCATTTT.

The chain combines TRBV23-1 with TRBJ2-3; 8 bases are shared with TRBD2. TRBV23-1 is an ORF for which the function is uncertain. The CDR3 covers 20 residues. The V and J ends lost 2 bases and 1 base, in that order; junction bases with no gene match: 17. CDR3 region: CASSQPNVSGGPVCTDTQYF. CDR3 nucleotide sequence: TGCGCCAGCAGTCAACCTAACGTGTCGGGGGGGCCGGTTTGCACAGATACGCAGTATTTT.

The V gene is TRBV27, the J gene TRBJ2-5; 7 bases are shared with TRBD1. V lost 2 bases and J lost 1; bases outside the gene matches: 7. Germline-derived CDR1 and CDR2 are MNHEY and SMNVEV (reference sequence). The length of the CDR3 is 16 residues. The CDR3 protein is CASSLTTGPFQETQYF. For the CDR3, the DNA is TGTGCCAGCAGTTTAACGACAGGGCCCTTCCAAGAGACCCAGTACTTC.